These 9 T cell receptor beta chains came from one sample sequenced in a study of long-term antiretroviral therapy in people with HIV (dated 2022 in TCRdb). The immunoSEQ hsTCRB v3.0 assay was used at survey level resolution to sequence the TRB variable region. TCRdb's version of the immuneACCESS table is confined to in-frame rearrangements and falls short of the full clone set. An unresolved V gene accounts for under half of the shortfall where checked; the remainder is of unknown origin. Recorded for this sample are under 50,000 clones; about 90% of them occurred a single time. The top ten clones comprise less than 4.5% of the sample. This specimen was unsorted PBMCs, taken 1.2 years after starting antiretroviral therapy. The receptors derive from a woman aged 45-65 years with HIV.

This clone was observed a handful of times. This CDR3 reads CASSLPQGGNTEAFF. In DNA form, the CDR3 reads TGTGCCAGCAGCCTCCCGCAGGGAGGGAACACTGAAGCTTTCTTT. The genes are TRBV7-9 and TRBJ1-1, with a tentative D call TRBD1 (5 bases). Trimming cost V 5 bases and J 1 base, with 14 bases left between them. Germline assignment: CDR1 SEHNR and CDR2 FQNEAQ (reference sequence). The CDR3 sequence is 15 residues long.

This clone appeared a few times. The rearrangement joins TRBV7-9 to TRBJ1-3, with TRBD1 matching over 8 bases. This CDR3 contains 14 residues. With 4 bases clipped from V and 6 bases from J, the junction kept 5 bases outside the gene matches. CDR1 and CDR2 from the germline V gene are SEHNR and FQNEAQ (reference sequence). CDR3 protein: CASSSDRAANTIYF. CDR3 bases: TGTGCCAGCAGCTCGGACAGGGCGGCAAACACCATATATTTT.

This clone occurred a few times. The chain is built from TRBV5-8 and TRBJ2-4, with D unclear. Germline V gene lookup returns CDR1 SGHTS and CDR2 YDEGEE. This CDR3 region has 12 residues. The V end lost 2 bases, the J end lost 9 bases, and 9 bases lay between the germline ends. As DNA, the CDR3 is TGTGCCAGCAGCTTACAAACTCCCATTCAGTACTTC. Its protein product is CASSLQTPIQYF. The variable domain in full, completed from reference TRBV5-8 and TRBJ2-4, reads EAGVTQSPTHLIKTRGQQATLRCSPISGHTSVYWYQQALGLGLQFLLWYDEGEERNRGNFPPRFSGRQFPNYSSELNVNALELEDSALYLCASSLQTPIQYFGAGTRLSVL.

CDR3 in amino acids: CASSIGDRGNSPLHF. The DNA of the CDR3 is TGTGCCAGTAGTATCGGGGACAGGGGTAATTCACCCCTCCACTTT. The chain recombines TRBV19 with TRBJ1-6, with TRBD1 identical over 10 bases. The germline V gene encodes CDR1 LNHDA and CDR2 SQIVND (reference sequence). The CDR3 extends over 15 amino acids. Trimming cost V 3 bases and J 6 bases; bases outside gene matches: 2.

The chain has TRBV6-4 and TRBJ2-1; maybe TRBD1 (5 bases). This CDR3 spans 19 amino acids. The ends were cut back, 3 bases at V and 0 bases at J, with 21 bases in the middle. CDR1 is MRHNA, CDR2 SNTAGT, per germline. The CDR3 reads CASSEGAVTVGHSYNEQFF. Here the CDR3 DNA reads TGTGCCAGCAGTGAGGGTGCGGTAACTGTGGGGCACTCCTACAATGAGCAGTTCTTC.

This chain connects TRBV7-2 to TRBJ1-2; possibly TRBD1 for D (6 bases). Per germline, CDR1 SGHTA and CDR2 FQGNSA. This CDR3 has 15 residues. V lost 5 bases, J lost 6 bases, and 19 bases lay in between. CDR3 in amino acids: CASSPEYRVRNGYTF. CDR3 nucleotide sequence: TGTGCCAGCAGCCCTGAATACAGGGTCAGGAATGGCTACACCTTC.

V gene TRBV6-5 combines with J gene TRBJ2-3, with D unclear. CDR3 length: 13 amino acids. V lost 6 bases and J 0 bases, leaving 7 bases between the germline ends. CDR1 and CDR2 (germline): MNHEY, SVGAGI. CDR3 loop: CASRPDSTDTQYF. The CDR3 DNA follows: TGTGCCAGCAGACCCGATAGCACAGATACGCAGTATTTT.

The chain combines TRBV2 with TRBJ2-7, with D perhaps TRBD2 (5 bases). The CDR3 covers 16 residues. The V end was cut by 4 bases, the J end by 7 bases, with 23 bases between. Germline V gene sequence: CDR1 SNHLY, CDR2 FYNNEI. DNA of the CDR3: TGTGCCAGCAGTGCCTTTGAGGGCCTTAAGCGAGAAGAGCAGTACTTC. Translating gives CASSAFEGLKREEQYF.

This sequence joins TRBV5-4 and TRBJ2-3, with 7 bases identical to TRBD2. There are 17 residues in the CDR3. The V gene end was trimmed by 2 bases and the J gene end by 3 bases; junction bases not matched to a gene: 12. Germline V gives CDR1 SGHNT, CDR2 YYREEE (reference sequence). CDR3 sequence reads: CASSFHPGGGGTDTQYF. CDR3 bases: TGTGCCAGCAGCTTCCACCCTGGCGGGGGAGGGACAGATACGCAGTATTTT.